One TCR beta chain is described in this entry. This specimen comes from a study of blood T cell repertoires in COVID-19. Across the study: The origin of the acute and convalescent COVID-19 samples was the United States, Italy and Spain. T cells, B-cell-depleted T cells, or PBMCs supplied cDNA or gDNA.

In the original analysis: Amplification from reference gene primers served as the basis for estimated nucleated cell counts. TCRdb keeps only in-frame clones here, not all; method: immunoSEQ multiplex PCR. Clone size and V and J calls were adopted from that table, with D and trimming inferred from the DNA. This sample has 250,000 to 350,000 clones, with around 87% found just once. The sample was peripheral blood. This receptor was taken from a man between 18 and 29 years old with active or convalescent COVID-19.

The CDR3 DNA sequence: TGCGCCAGCAGCTTTACTAGCGGGGGGGCCATGGAGCAGTTCTTC. Amino acid sequence: CASSFTSGGAMEQFF. The chain is built from TRBV5-1 and TRBJ2-1; TRBD2 matches 13 bases. V lost 2 bases to trimming and J lost 10 bases; unmatched junction nucleotides: 6. Germline V gene sequence: CDR1 SGHRS, CDR2 YFSETQ. The CDR3 is made up of 15 amino acids. Using reference TRBV5-1 and TRBJ2-1 for the parts outside the CDR3, the full variable domain is KAGVTQTPRYLIKTRGQQVTLSCSPISGHRSVSWYQQTPGQGLQFLFEYFSETQRNKGNFPGRFSGRQFSNSRSEMNVSTLELGDSALYLCASSFTSGGAMEQFFGPGTRLTVL.